The rows below give T cell receptor beta chains drawn from one sample of a study of OX40 agonist ivuxolimab in advanced cancers. Profiling relied on immunoSEQ multiplex PCR, and the TCRdb table lists in-frame clones only, not all of them. The sample carries some 10,000 clones, around nine tenths recorded once. The specimen comprised CD4+ or CD8+ T cells sorted from blood, sampled in a trial of the OX40 agonist ivuxolimab. The receptors come from an adult with an advanced solid tumor such as melanoma, head and neck, liver or kidney cancer. Both conserved end residues are part of each CDR3. Fields, in order: D gene, V gene, clone size, J gene, CDR3 DNA, CDR3 protein. The D gene is left open where the match is weak. Only part of the rows carry a size: once, few, many, or a class if the clone is expanded.

D: NA; V: TRBV6-1; size: NA; J: TRBJ1-5; DNA: TGTGCCAGCAGTGAGGGGGGTTCCAATCAGCCCCAGCATTTT; CDR3: CASSEGGSNQPQHF
D: NA; V: TRBV28; size: once; J: TRBJ1-3; DNA: TGTGCCAGCAGCCTACAGCTATTCTCTGGAAACACCATATATTTT; CDR3: CASSLQLFSGNTIYF
D: TRBD2; V: TRBV5-4; size: NA; J: TRBJ2-7; DNA: TGTGCCAGCAGCTCGCCCGAAGTTGCGGGAGGCTCCTACGAGCAGTACTTC; CDR3: CASSSPEVAGGSYEQYF
D: NA; V: TRBV6-1; size: NA; J: TRBJ1-1; DNA: TGTGCCAGCACTCTTTTGGGAACTGAAGCTTTCTTT; CDR3: CASTLLGTEAFF
D: NA; V: TRBV27; size: NA; J: TRBJ2-2; DNA: TGTGCCAGCAGGATTGGGACCTTGGGGGCCGGGGAGCTGTTTTTT; CDR3: CASRIGTLGAGELFF
D: NA; V: TRBV6-4; size: once; J: TRBJ2-2; DNA: TGTGCCAGCAGTGACGGCAGTACCGGGGAGCTGTTTTTT; CDR3: CASSDGSTGELFF
D: NA; V: TRBV19; size: NA; J: TRBJ1-4; DNA: TGTGCCAGTAGTATACCCCAGGGTTCGATTGGGGAGAGTGAAAAACTGTTTTTT; CDR3: CASSIPQGSIGESEKLFF
D: NA; V: TRBV30; size: NA; J: TRBJ2-5; DNA: TGTGCCTGGAGTTGGGCGGGAGAGACCCAGTACTTC; CDR3: CAWSWAGETQYF
D: NA; V: TRBV28; size: NA; J: TRBJ1-5; DNA: TGTGCCAGCAGTTTAGGGGCCACTAATCAGCCCCAGCATTTT; CDR3: CASSLGATNQPQHF
D: TRBD1; V: TRBV7-9; size: once; J: TRBJ2-1; DNA: TGTGCCAGCAGCTCGACCGGGACAGTTTACAATGAGCAGTTCTTC; CDR3: CASSSTGTVYNEQFF
D: NA; V: TRBV27; size: NA; J: TRBJ2-2; DNA: TGTGCCAGTTCCCGCGGAGGCACCAACACCGGGGAGCTGTTTTTT; CDR3: CASSRGGTNTGELFF
D: TRBD2; V: TRBV10-2; size: NA; J: TRBJ2-7; DNA: TGCGCCAGCAGTGTACAGCGGGGCTCCTACGAGCAGTACTTC; CDR3: CASSVQRGSYEQYF
D: NA; V: TRBV7-9; size: NA; J: TRBJ2-1; DNA: TGTGCCAGCAGCCCAAATGAGCAGTTCTTC; CDR3: CASSPNEQFF
D: TRBD2; V: TRBV7-9; size: NA; J: TRBJ2-1; DNA: TGTGCCAGCAGCGCCACTAGCGGGAGAAAATTATACAATGAGCAGTTCTTC; CDR3: CASSATSGRKLYNEQFF
D: TRBD2; V: TRBV9; size: NA; J: TRBJ2-5; DNA: TGTGCCAGCAGCGTAGAGGCGGGAGGGGGGGAGACCCAGTACTTC; CDR3: CASSVEAGGGETQYF